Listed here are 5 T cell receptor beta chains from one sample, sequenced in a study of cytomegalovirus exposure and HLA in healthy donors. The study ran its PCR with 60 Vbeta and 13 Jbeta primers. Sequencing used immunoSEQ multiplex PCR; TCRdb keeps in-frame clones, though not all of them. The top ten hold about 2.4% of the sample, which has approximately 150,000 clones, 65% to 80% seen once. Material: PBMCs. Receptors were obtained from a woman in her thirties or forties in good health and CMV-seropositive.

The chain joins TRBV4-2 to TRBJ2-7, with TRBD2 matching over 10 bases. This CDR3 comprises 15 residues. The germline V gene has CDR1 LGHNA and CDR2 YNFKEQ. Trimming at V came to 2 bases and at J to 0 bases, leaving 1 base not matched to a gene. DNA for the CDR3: TGTGCCAGCAGCCAAACTAGCGGGGCCTCCTACGAGCAGTACTTC. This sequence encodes CASSQTSGASYEQYF.

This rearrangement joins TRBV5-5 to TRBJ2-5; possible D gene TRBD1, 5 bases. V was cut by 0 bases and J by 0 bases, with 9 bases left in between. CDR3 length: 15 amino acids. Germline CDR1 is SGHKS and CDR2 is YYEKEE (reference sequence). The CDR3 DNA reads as TGTGCCAGCAGCTTGGACGGCAGGGACCAAGAGACCCAGTACTTC. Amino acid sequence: CASSLDGRDQETQYF.

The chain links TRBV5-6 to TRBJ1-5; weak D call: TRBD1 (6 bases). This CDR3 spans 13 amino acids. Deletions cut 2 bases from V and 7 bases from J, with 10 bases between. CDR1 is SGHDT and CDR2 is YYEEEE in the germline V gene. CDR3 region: CASSLQGSQPQHF. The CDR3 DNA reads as TGTGCCAGCAGCTTACAGGGCAGCCAGCCCCAGCATTTT.

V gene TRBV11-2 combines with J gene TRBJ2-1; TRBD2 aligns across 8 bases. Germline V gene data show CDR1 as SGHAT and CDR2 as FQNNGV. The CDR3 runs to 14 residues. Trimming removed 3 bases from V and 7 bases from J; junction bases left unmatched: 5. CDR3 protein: CASSLREAHNEQFF. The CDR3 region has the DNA TGTGCCAGCAGCTTGCGGGAGGCTCATAATGAGCAGTTCTTC. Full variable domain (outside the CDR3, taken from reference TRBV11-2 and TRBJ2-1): EAGVAQSPRYKIIEKRQSVAFWCNPISGHATLYWYQQILGQGPKLLIQFQNNGVVDDSQLPKDRFSAERLKGVDSTLKIQPAKLEDSAVYLCASSLREAHNEQFFGPGTRLTVL.

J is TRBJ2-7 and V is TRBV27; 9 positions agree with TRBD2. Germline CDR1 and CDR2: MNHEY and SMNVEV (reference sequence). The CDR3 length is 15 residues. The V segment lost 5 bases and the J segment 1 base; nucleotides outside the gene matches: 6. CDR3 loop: CASSPASGDSYEQYF. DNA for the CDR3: TGTGCCAGCAGTCCCGCTAGCGGGGATTCCTACGAGCAGTACTTC.